The rows below give T cell receptor beta chains drawn from one sample of a study of glioma-infiltrating T cells. Each CDR3 protein is one row after TCRdb ran MiXCR on the multiplex PCR reads. The table shows more than 350,000 distinct CDR3 sequences, with more than 35% occurring only once. The specimen was glioma tissue, nonneoplastic brain tissue, or PBMCs (not recorded which). The receptors shown here come from a human donor with low-grade glioma or glioblastoma, undergoing nonglioma brain surgery, or in good health (not recorded which). Both conserved end residues are part of each CDR3. A D gene is named only where the DNA matches it firmly. Clone sizes are given selectively: once, few, many, or a class where the clone is expanded.

j_call | clone_size | d_call | v_call | cdr3_aa | cdr3_nt
TRBJ1-1 | few | - | TRBV4-3 | CASSQGRAMNTEAFF | TGCGCCAGCAGCCAAGGGAGGGCCATGAACACTGAAGCTTTCTTT
TRBJ2-3 | - | TRBD1 | TRBV4-1 | CASSQVPTGGSTDTQYF | TGCGCCAGCAGCCAAGTACCAACAGGGGGGAGCACAGATACGCAGTATTTT
TRBJ1-5 | - | - | TRBV6-5 | CASSPHTGTNNQPQHF | TGTGCCAGCAGTCCACATACAGGGACTAACAATCAGCCCCAGCATTTT
TRBJ2-1 | - | TRBD2 | TRBV19 | CASNRAGGPSRNEQFF | TGTGCCAGTAATCGAGCGGGAGGCCCATCTAGGAATGAGCAGTTCTTC
TRBJ1-5 | many | - | TRBV6-2/TRBV6-3 | CASSYEGGVGQPQHF | TGTGCCAGCAGTTACGAGGGGGGAGTTGGGCAGCCCCAGCATTTT
TRBJ2-2 | - | - | TRBV28 | CASSTWAKAGELFF | TGTGCCAGCAGTACTTGGGCCAAAGCGGGGGAGCTGTTTTTT
TRBJ2-3 | - | - | TRBV20-1 | CSARESDTDTQYF | TGCAGTGCTAGAGAAAGCGACACAGATACGCAGTATTTT
TRBJ2-4 | many | - | TRBV6-1 | CASVPWAAKNIQYF | TGTGCCAGCGTTCCGTGGGCGGCGAAAAACATTCAGTACTTC
TRBJ1-1 | - | - | TRBV10-3 | CAISPTALNGNTEAFF | TGTGCCATCAGTCCCACAGCGTTAAACGGGAACACTGAAGCTTTCTTT
TRBJ1-6 | - | - | TRBV7-3 | CASSLLGGNNNSPLRF | TGTGCCAGCAGCTTGTTGGGGGGGAATAATAATTCACCCCTCCGCTTT
TRBJ2-4 | - | TRBD2 | TRBV10-2 | CASKSGTSGRAKNIQYF | TGCGCCAGCAAGAGCGGGACTAGCGGGAGGGCCAAAAACATTCAGTACTTC
TRBJ2-3 | many | - | TRBV28 | CASSPLSTDTQYF | TGTGCCAGCTCCCCTCTAAGCACAGATACGCAGTATTTT
TRBJ2-5 | - | - | TRBV27 | CASSVGGGERLDYQETQYF | TGTGCCAGCAGCGTAGGGGGGGGTGAGCGACTAGACTATCAAGAGACCCAGTACTTC
TRBJ2-2 | few | - | TRBV7-9 | CASNTGELFF | TGTGCCTCCAACACCGGGGAGCTGTTTTTT
TRBJ1-3 | few | - | TRBV4-3 | CASSQVGGSGNTIYF | TGCGCCAGCAGCCAAGTAGGGGGGTCTGGAAACACCATATATTTT
TRBJ1-1 | - | TRBD1 | TRBV7-2 | CASTRDRGYTEAFF | TGTGCCAGCACCAGGGACAGGGGGTACACTGAAGCTTTCTTT
TRBJ2-5 | - | TRBD2 | TRBV20-1 | CSAQPGLAGGPGETQYF | TGCAGTGCGCAACCGGGACTAGCGGGAGGGCCGGGAGAGACCCAGTACTTC
TRBJ2-5 | once | - | TRBV10-3 | CAISELGQTLWTQYF | TGTGCCATCAGTGAGCTCGGACAAACCCTTTGGACCCAGTACTTC
TRBJ1-2 | many | - | TRBV27 | CASSHGGAGGYTF | TGTGCCAGCAGCCATGGGGGGGCCGGTGGCTACACCTTC
TRBJ2-1 | few | TRBD2 | TRBV24-1 | CATSDQRLAGGGEQFF | TGTGCCACCAGTGATCAACGACTAGCGGGAGGCGGCGAGCAGTTCTTC
TRBJ2-5 | - | TRBD2 | TRBV6-5 | CASSYGGAGGWGETQYF | TGTGCCAGCAGTTACGGCGGCGCGGGAGGATGGGGAGAGACCCAGTACTTC